A single sample is the source of the 21 T cell receptor beta chains below, sequenced in a study of T-cell reconstitution after alpha-beta-depleted transplantation in children. The TCRbeta library was prepared with unique molecular identifiers. TCRdb reanalysed the PCR reads using MiXCR and keeps one entry per CDR3 protein. The data hold fewer than 550,000 distinct CDR3 sequences, with about 10% observed a single time. Sample: PBMCs, taken before TCRalphabeta/CD19-depleted stem cell transplant. These receptors all stem from a child aged 2-15 years with inherited bone marrow failure, due to receive a stem cell transplant.

As concerns this clonotype: Given a much more abundant clone one base away, this may be a read error. The rearrangement links TRBV7-8 to TRBJ1-1; perhaps TRBD1 as D (5 bases). Germline V gene sequence: CDR1 SGHVS, CDR2 FQNEAQ. Trimming pared 3 bases from V and 7 bases from J, leaving 18 bases between. The CDR3 spans 15 residues. The CDR3 coding sequence is TGTGCCAGCAGCTTGACAGTGTCGGGTGCAAGTGAAGCTTTCTTT. Residues: CASSLTVSGASEAFF. Full variable domain (missing parts from reference TRBV7-8 and TRBJ1-1): GAGVSQSPRYKVAKRGQDVALRCDPISGHVSLFWYQQALGQGPEFLTYFQNEAQLDKSGLPSDRFFAERPEGSVSTLKIQRTQQEDSAVYLCASSLTVSGASEAFFGQGTRLTVV.

This clonotype has at least ten counts. This sequence joins TRBV7-2 and TRBJ2-7, with D possibly being TRBD1 or TRBD2 (5 bases each). Germline CDR1 is SGHTA and CDR2 is FQGNSA. The CDR3 spans 16 residues. V was cut by 5 bases and J by 0 bases, with 17 bases left in between. The CDR3 nucleotides are TGTGCCAGCAGCGCATCGGGACCCCGGAGCTCCTACGAGCAGTACTTC. As protein: CASSASGPRSSYEQYF.

This clonotype was picked up many times. The chain employs TRBV7-9 and TRBJ2-1, with D unresolved. The CDR3 runs to 12 residues. V lost 3 bases and J 3 bases, leaving 3 bases between the germline ends. Germline CDR1 and CDR2: SEHNR and FQNEAQ (reference sequence). CDR3 bases: TGTGCCAGCAGCTTTTTCTACAATGAGCAGTTCTTC. Protein sequence: CASSFFYNEQFF.

This clonotype was seen many times. This chain links TRBV12-3 or TRBV12-4 with TRBJ1-2; D uncertain. The V gene lost 5 bases and the J gene lost 4 bases, with 14 bases spanning the gap. The CDR3 has 14 residues. In DNA form, the CDR3 reads TGTGCCAGCAGTCCTACCGACGGACCCTATGGCTACACCTTC. Residues: CASSPTDGPYGYTF.

This clonotype was recorded at least ten times. CDR3 nucleotides: TGCGCCAGCAGCCAAAACGGACAGGGCACAGATACGCAGTATTTT. Translated, it gives CASSQNGQGTDTQYF. The rearrangement links TRBV4-3 to TRBJ2-3, with 7 positions matching TRBD1. From germline, CDR1 is LGHNA and CDR2 YSLEER. With 2 bases clipped from V and 1 base from J, the junction kept 3 bases outside the gene matches. The CDR3 covers 15 residues.

This clonotype was counted many times. CDR3 sequence: CASSDPQGGWYQPQHF. Written as DNA, the CDR3 is TGTGCCAGCAGCGATCCACAGGGGGGGTGGTATCAGCCCCAGCATTTT. The chain couples TRBV7-2 to TRBJ1-5; 8 bases fit TRBD1. J gave up 5 bases and V 5 bases, and 11 bases lay outside the gene matches. This CDR3 is built from 16 residues. The germline CDR1 and CDR2 sequences are SGHTA and FQGNSA.

Only a few counts were recorded for this clonotype. The germline gene is not matched at one end of the junction; a read error may be the cause. The chain links TRBV20-1 to TRBJ2-2; 9 nucleotides align to TRBD2. In germline, CDR1 is DFQATT, CDR2 SNEGSKA (reference sequence). The CDR3 is 17 residues long. The CDR3, as DNA: TGCTGTGCTAGCCGTCTCGCTAGCGGGATTGGCACCGGGGAGCTGTTTTTT. Amino acids: CCASRLASGIGTGELFF.

The chain links TRBV27 to TRBJ2-7; 8 nucleotides match TRBD2. CDR1 and CDR2 (germline): MNHEY, SMNVEV (reference sequence). V trimming: 0 bases; J trimming: 9 bases; junction bases outside the gene matches: 4. The CDR3 covers 13 residues. Here the CDR3 DNA reads TGTGCCAGCAGTTTATCCCGGACTAGCCGGCAGTACTTC. It specifies CASSLSRTSRQYF.

This clonotype appeared a few times. The CDR3 loop reads CAISDVGASTRTDTQYF. Written as DNA, the CDR3 is TGTGCCATCAGTGACGTCGGTGCCAGCACGCGCACAGATACGCAGTATTTT. The chain couples TRBV10-3 to TRBJ2-3; D uncertain. Trimming stripped 3 bases from V and 1 base from J, with 17 bases between. Germline V CDR1 and CDR2: ENHRY, SYGVKD. This CDR3 is built from 17 residues.

In its sample, this clonotype was seen many times. The chain couples TRBV24-1 to TRBJ2-1, with 9 bases matching TRBD2. This CDR3 comprises 13 residues. The V gene's germline CDR1 is KGHDR and CDR2 SFDVKD. V shed 2 bases and J 10 bases; nucleotides not matched to a gene: 2. The DNA of the CDR3 is TGTGCCACCAGTGATTCCCTAGCGGGGGAGCAGTTCTTC. Translated, it gives CATSDSLAGEQFF.

This clonotype was recorded many times. The chain combines TRBV20-1 with TRBJ2-2; no clear D gene. Trimming took off 1 base at V and 6 bases at J, with 6 bases between the two ends. This CDR3 region has 12 residues. In germline, CDR1 is DFQATT, CDR2 SNEGSKA (reference sequence). The CDR3 nucleotides are TGCAGTGCTAGAGGAGGCGCCGGGGAGCTGTTTTTT. The encoded protein is CSARGGAGELFF.

In this sample, this clonotype turned up many times. Here the CDR3 reads CAAWGAGGGDNEQFF. CDR3 nucleotide sequence: TGTGCCGCATGGGGCGCGGGAGGAGGAGACAATGAGCAGTTCTTC. The chain recombines TRBV10-3 with TRBJ2-1; 8 bases are a match to TRBD2. Germline CDR1 ENHRY, CDR2 SYGVKD. The V segment lost 11 bases and the J segment 5 bases; nucleotides outside the gene matches: 14. CDR3 length: 15 residues.

Note on this clonotype: A read error is the likely source, as a far larger clone sits one nucleotide away. The chain uses TRBV12-3 or TRBV12-4 and TRBJ2-7; 10 nucleotides agree with TRBD1. This CDR3 contains 14 residues. In nucleotides, the CDR3 is TGTGCCAGCAGTTCCGGGACAGGGGTCTACGTGCAGTACTTC. Its protein is CASSSGTGVYVQYF.

J is TRBJ2-1 and V is TRBV29-1; 11 bases fit TRBD2. J lost 4 bases, V lost 3 bases, and 8 bases had no gene match. The CDR3 has 16 residues. Germline V gene data show CDR1 as SQVTM and CDR2 as ANQGSEA. CDR3 in amino acids: CSVELGTSGSYNEQFF. CDR3 nucleotides: TGCAGCGTTGAGTTGGGGACTAGCGGATCTTACAATGAGCAGTTCTTC.

The sample holds a few counts of this clonotype. The CDR3 DNA is TGTGCCAGCTGGGAGGGGGAGCTGTTTTTT. Its protein is CASWEGELFF. V gene TRBV11-2 combines with J gene TRBJ2-2; possibly TRBD2 for D (5 bases). The CDR3 totals 10 residues. Germline V gene data show CDR1 as SGHAT and CDR2 as FQNNGV. Deletions cut 8 bases from V and 8 bases from J, with 6 bases between. The full variable domain, completed using reference TRBV11-2 and TRBJ2-2, is EAGVAQSPRYKIIEKRQSVAFWCNPISGHATLYWYQQILGQGPKLLIQFQNNGVVDDSQLPKDRFSAERLKGVDSTLKIQPAKLEDSAVYLCASWEGELFFGEGSRLTVL.

This clonotype was counted ten times or more. The V gene is TRBV5-8, the J gene TRBJ2-7; 7 bases are shared with TRBD2. CDR1 and CDR2 (germline): SGHTS, YDEGEE. The CDR3 totals 13 residues. Losses at the gene ends were 6 bases for V and 4 bases for J; bases not matched to a gene: 7. This chain's CDR3 is CASTWGGSYEQYF. CDR3 sequence (DNA): TGTGCCAGCACCTGGGGGGGATCGTACGAGCAGTACTTC.

This clonotype was found a few times. CDR3 in amino acids: CASSQDPIGQGSYEQYF. The DNA for the CDR3 is TGCGCCAGCAGCCAAGATCCTATAGGACAGGGATCCTACGAGCAGTACTTC. V is TRBV4-3 and J is TRBJ2-7; 8 positions match TRBD1. There are 17 residues in the CDR3. CDR1 is LGHNA, CDR2 YSLEER, per germline. The trim removed 0 bases at V and 1 base at J, leaving 8 bases unmatched.

J is TRBJ2-7 and V is TRBV10-1, with TRBD2 identical over 14 bases. This CDR3 has 18 residues. Germline CDR1 reads WNHNN; CDR2 reads SYGVQD (reference sequence). The V gene end was trimmed by 0 bases and the J gene end by 4 bases; junction bases not matched to a gene: 8. CDR3 loop: CASSESPGLAGVGYEQYF. CDR3 bases: TGCGCCAGCAGTGAGTCGCCGGGACTAGCGGGAGTCGGTTACGAGCAGTACTTC.

On this clonotype: A much larger clone lies one base from this, so it may be a read error. J is TRBJ1-1 and V is TRBV20-1; 8 nucleotides agree with TRBD1. V shed 8 bases, J shed 7 bases, and the junction held 18 bases outside the gene matches. There are 15 residues in the CDR3. Germline lookup yields CDR1 DFQATT and CDR2 SNEGSKA (reference sequence). The CDR3 sequence: CSTFPGQAQTIEAFF. CDR3 bases: TGCAGTACATTCCCGGGACAGGCCCAAACAATTGAAGCTTTCTTT.

This clonotype was counted at least ten times. As DNA, the CDR3 is TGCAGTGCGAAGGGAGGGAACACCGGGGAGCTGTTTTTT. Its translation is CSAKGGNTGELFF. The rearrangement joins TRBV20-1 to TRBJ2-2, with a tentative D call TRBD2 (6 bases). The CDR3 is 13 amino acids. The V end was cut by 6 bases, the J end by 1 base, with 9 bases between. In germline, CDR1 is DFQATT, CDR2 SNEGSKA (reference sequence).

The table lists this clonotype with a few counts. The chain has TRBV6-1 and TRBJ2-3; 11 bases map to TRBD2. The CDR3 has 18 residues. The V segment lost 6 bases and the J segment 0 bases; nucleotides outside the gene matches: 11. From germline, CDR1 is MNHNS and CDR2 SASEGT. In DNA, the CDR3 is TGTGCCAGCAGACCCGGACTAGCGGGTTTCCCTAGCACAGATACGCAGTATTTT. As protein: CASRPGLAGFPSTDTQYF.